This T cell receptor beta chain derives from a study of CD8 T cells in Susac syndrome (dated by TCRdb to the late 2010s). With respect to the entire study: Among the Susac syndrome patients who were sequenced, clinically active disease was present in six and clinical remission was observed in fewer than 10. Susac syndrome patients were therapy-naive, on corticosteroids (some also receiving IVIg), or on IVIg alone at blood withdrawal. Repertoire sequencing was used to test whether CD8+ T cell activation and differentiation in Susac syndrome was antigen driven. What the work shows at the level of the full study, not this receptor alone: In patients with Susac syndrome, the CD4+ T cell repertoire showed no detectable clonal expansion. The TCR sequencing and HLA analysis was acknowledged to have included a relatively small number of individuals.

High-throughput TCR beta sequencing profiled peripheral blood CD8+ and CD4+ T cells from healthy donors, Susac syndrome patients and multiple sclerosis patients. The Susac syndrome patients fulfilled recently defined diagnostic criteria for either definite or probable disease. Bulk CD8+ and CD4+ T cells were purified magnetically by negative isolation, whereas CD8+ TEMRA cells were enriched by FACS. Blood was drawn into EDTA tubes, processed within 24 hours, and PBMCs were isolated by density gradient centrifugation. PBMCs intended for TCR sequencing were cryopreserved in liquid nitrogen and were subsequently thawed in a 37 degrees C water bath. A purity of at least 90% was achieved for sorted or isolated CD4+, CD8+ and CD8+ TEMRA cells. In its sample, this clonotype was seen a few times. Its antigen remains undetermined. Base qualities are not provided; no much larger clone lies one nucleotide away.

RNA was extracted using the RNeasy kit, and about 0.45 to 1 ug of the RNA was reverse transcribed with random hexamers. The immunoSEQ multiplex PCR assay, which covers 54 Vbeta and 13 Jbeta segments, was used to amplify TCR beta CDR3 regions. PCR amplification bias was corrected using a synthetic template baseline for primer optimization and computational correction. The authors' analysis ran thus. Reads were annotated to V, D and J genes according to IMGT and were analyzed with immunoSEQ Analyzer, with only productive sequences retained. Clonality was computed as one minus Shannon entropy normalized by log2 of the number of productive unique sequences. For each patient and control, public and private clones were evaluated within the 100 most prevalent clones. Clones were defined as Susac-specific if absent from the healthy and MS cohorts, from 1052 published viral clones and from other ImmuneACCESS disease sequences. TCRdb cleaned the public reads at Q25 with fastp, built clones with MiXCR and kept in-frame beta chains. One record per CDR3 amino acid sequence lists the most common genes and DNA. Here the V and J calls rest on TCRdb's processing, not on the authors' analysis. The sample has 130,000 to 150,000 distinct CDR3 sequences on record, approximately 94% of them singletons. The biggest ten clones account for roughly 0.084% of the sample.

The receptor's source is a human donor with Susac syndrome. Sequenced input: CD4+ T cells from PBMCs.

The encoded CDR3 is CASSLGLAYTDTQYF. The nucleotides are TGTGCCAGCAGTTTGGGACTAGCGTACACAGATACGCAGTATTTT. The chain links TRBV6-6 with TRBJ2-3, with 10 central nucleotides matching TRBD2. Based on the germline V gene (reference sequence), the CDR1 and CDR2 sequences are MNHNY and SVGAGI. V is cut back by 4 bases and J by 2 bases, with 3 bases in the junction unmatched. The CDR3, cysteine through phenylalanine, is 15 amino acids long. Only the CDR3 DNA is retained, 45 bases long and in frame from the first base.